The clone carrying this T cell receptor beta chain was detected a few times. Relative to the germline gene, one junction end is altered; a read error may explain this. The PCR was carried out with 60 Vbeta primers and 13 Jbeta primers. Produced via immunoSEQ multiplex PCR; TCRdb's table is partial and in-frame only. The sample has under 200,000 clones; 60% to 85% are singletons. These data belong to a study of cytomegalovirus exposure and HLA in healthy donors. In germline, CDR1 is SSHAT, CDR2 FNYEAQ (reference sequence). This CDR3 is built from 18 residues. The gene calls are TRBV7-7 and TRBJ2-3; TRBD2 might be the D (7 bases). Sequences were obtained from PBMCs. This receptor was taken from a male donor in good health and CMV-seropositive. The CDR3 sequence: CASSLGPAGPAGADTQYF. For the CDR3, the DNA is TGTGCTAGCAGCTTAGGGCCAGCGGGGCCAGCAGGGGCAGATACGCAGTATTTT.